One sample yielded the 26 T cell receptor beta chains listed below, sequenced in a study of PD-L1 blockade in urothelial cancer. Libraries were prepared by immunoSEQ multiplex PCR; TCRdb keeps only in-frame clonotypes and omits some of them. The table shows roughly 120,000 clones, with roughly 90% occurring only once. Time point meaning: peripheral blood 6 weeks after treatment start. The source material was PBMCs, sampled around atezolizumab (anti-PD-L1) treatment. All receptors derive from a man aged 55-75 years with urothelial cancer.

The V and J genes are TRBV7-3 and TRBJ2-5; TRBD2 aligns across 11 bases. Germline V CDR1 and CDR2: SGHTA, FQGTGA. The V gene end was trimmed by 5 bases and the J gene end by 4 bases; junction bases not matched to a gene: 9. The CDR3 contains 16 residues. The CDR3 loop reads CASSAGLAVGGETQYF. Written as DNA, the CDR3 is TGTGCCAGCAGCGCGGGACTAGCGGTGGGCGGAGAGACCCAGTACTTC.

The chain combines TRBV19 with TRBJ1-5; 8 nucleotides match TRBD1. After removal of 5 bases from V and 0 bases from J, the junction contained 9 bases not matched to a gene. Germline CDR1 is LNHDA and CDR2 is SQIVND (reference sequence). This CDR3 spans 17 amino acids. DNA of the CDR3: TGTGCCAGTAGTGTCCAGGGGGCCGATTATAGCAATCAGCCCCAGCATTTT. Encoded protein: CASSVQGADYSNQPQHF.

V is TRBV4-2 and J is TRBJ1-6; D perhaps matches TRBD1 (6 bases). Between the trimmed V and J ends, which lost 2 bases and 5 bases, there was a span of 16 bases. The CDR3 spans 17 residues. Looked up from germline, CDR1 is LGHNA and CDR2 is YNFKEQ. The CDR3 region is CASSQQGRGANNSPLHF. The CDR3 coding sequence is TGTGCCAGCAGCCAACAGGGGCGGGGGGCTAATAATTCACCCCTCCACTTT.

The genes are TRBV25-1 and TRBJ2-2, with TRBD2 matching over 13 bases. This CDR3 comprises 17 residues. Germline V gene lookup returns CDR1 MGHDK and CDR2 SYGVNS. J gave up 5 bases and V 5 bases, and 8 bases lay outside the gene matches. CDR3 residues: CASSPTSGGARTGELFF. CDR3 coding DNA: TGTGCCAGCAGTCCTACTAGCGGGGGGGCGAGGACCGGGGAGCTGTTTTTT.

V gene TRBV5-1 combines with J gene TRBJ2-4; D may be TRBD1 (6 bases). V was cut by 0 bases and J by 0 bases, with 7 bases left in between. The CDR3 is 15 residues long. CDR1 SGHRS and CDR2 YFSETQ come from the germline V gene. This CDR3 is CASSLGDTAKNIQYF. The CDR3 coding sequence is TGCGCCAGCAGCTTGGGGGACACAGCCAAAAACATTCAGTACTTC.

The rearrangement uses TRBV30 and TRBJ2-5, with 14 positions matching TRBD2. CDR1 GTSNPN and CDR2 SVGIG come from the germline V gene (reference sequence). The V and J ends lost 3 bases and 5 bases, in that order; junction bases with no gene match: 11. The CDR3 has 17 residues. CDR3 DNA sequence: TGTGCCTGGAGAGGTCACGGACTAGCGGGAGGTTGGGAGACCCAGTACTTC. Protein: CAWRGHGLAGGWETQYF.

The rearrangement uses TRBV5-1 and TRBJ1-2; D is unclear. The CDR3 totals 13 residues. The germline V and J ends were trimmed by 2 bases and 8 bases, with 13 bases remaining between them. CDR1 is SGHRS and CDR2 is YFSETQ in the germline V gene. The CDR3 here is CASSLAGEGGYTF. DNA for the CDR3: TGCGCCAGCAGCTTAGCCGGGGAGGGAGGCTACACCTTC.

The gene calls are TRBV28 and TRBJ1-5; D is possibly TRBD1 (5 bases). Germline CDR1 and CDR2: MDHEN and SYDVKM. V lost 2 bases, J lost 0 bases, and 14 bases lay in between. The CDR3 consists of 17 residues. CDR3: CASSLQGQGLSNQPQHF. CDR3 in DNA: TGTGCCAGCAGTTTACAGGGCCAGGGCCTTAGCAATCAGCCCCAGCATTTT.

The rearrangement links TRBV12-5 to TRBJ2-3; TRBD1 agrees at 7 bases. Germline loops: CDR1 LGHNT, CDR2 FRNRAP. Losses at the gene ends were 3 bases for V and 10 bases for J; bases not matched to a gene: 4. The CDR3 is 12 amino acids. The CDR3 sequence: CASGFNRGAQYF. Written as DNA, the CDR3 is TGTGCTAGTGGTTTCAACAGGGGCGCGCAGTATTTT. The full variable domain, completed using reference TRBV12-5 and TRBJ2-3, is DARVTQTPRHKVTEMGQEVTMRCQPILGHNTVFWYRQTMMQGLELLAYFRNRAPLDDSGMPKDRFSAEMPDATLATLKIQPSEPRDSAVYFCASGFNRGAQYFGPGTRLTVL.

CDR3 sequence (DNA): TGTGCCAGCAGTAAACATGGAGTTGGGGGCGGCTACACCTTC. Translation: CASSKHGVGGGYTF. This chain connects TRBV25-1 to TRBJ1-2, with a tentative D call TRBD1 (6 bases). Germline CDR1 MGHDK, CDR2 SYGVNS. Trimming removed 5 bases at V and 8 bases at J, with 18 bases between. This CDR3 has 14 residues.

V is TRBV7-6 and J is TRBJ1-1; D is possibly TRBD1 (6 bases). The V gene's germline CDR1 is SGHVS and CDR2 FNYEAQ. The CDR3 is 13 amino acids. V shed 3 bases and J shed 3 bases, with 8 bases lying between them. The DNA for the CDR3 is TGTGCCAGCAGCTTCGGACAGTACACTGAAGCTTTCTTT. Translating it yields CASSFGQYTEAFF.

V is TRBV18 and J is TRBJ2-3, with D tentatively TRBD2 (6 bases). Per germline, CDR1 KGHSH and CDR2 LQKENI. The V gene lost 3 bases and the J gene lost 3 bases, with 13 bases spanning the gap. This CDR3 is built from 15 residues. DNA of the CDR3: TGTGCCAGCTCACCGAACCTAGCGAAGACAGATACGCAGTATTTT. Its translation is CASSPNLAKTDTQYF.

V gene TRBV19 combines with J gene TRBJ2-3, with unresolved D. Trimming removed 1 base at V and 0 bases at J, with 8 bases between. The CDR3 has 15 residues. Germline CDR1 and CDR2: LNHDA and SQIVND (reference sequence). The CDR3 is CASSIVQASTDTQYF. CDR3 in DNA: TGTGCCAGTAGTATAGTGCAGGCTAGCACAGATACGCAGTATTTT.

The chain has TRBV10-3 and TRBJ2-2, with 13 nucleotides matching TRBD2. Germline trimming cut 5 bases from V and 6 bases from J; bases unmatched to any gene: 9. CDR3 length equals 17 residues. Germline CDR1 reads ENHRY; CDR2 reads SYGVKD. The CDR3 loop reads CAISSPPGLAGSGELFF. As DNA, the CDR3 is TGTGCCATCAGTTCACCCCCGGGACTAGCGGGGTCCGGGGAGCTGTTTTTT.

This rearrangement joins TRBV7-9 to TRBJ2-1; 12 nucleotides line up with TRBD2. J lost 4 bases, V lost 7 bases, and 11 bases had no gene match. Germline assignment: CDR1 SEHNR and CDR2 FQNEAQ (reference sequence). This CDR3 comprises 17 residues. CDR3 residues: CASNLILTSGSYNEQFF. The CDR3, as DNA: TGTGCCAGCAACCTCATACTGACTAGCGGGAGTTACAATGAGCAGTTCTTC. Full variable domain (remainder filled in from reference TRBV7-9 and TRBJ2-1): DTGVSQNPRHKITKRGQNVTFRCDPISEHNRLYWYRQTLGQGPEFLTYFQNEAQLEKSRLLSDRFSAERPKGSFSTLEIQRTEQGDSAMYLCASNLILTSGSYNEQFFGPGTRLTVL.

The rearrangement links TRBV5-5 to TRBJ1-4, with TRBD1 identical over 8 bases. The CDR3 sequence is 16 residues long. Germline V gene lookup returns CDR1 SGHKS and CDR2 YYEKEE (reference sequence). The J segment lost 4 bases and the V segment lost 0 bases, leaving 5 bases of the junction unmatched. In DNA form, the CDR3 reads TGTGCCAGCAGCTTGGCCACAGGGGGGAATAATGAAAAACTGTTTTTT. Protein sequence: CASSLATGGNNEKLFF.

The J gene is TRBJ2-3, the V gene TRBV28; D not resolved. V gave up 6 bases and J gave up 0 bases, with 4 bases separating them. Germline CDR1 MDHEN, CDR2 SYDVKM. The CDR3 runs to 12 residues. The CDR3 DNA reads TGTGCCAGCAGACGGAGCACAGATACGCAGTATTTT. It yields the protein CASRRSTDTQYF.

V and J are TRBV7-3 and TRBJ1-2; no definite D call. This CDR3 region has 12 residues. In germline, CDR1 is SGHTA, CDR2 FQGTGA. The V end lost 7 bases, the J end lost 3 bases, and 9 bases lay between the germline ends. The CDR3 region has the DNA TGTGCCAGCAAGGCCCGGGACTATGGCTACACCTTC. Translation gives CASKARDYGYTF.

CDR3 nucleotides: TGTGCCAGCAGCCAGGGCCTAGCGGCAAGCACAGATACGCAGTATTTT. This gives the protein CASSQGLAASTDTQYF. The rearrangement joins TRBV7-3 to TRBJ2-3; 7 nucleotides align to TRBD2. Losses at the gene ends were 5 bases for V and 0 bases for J; bases not matched to a gene: 8. The CDR3 has 16 residues. Germline CDR1 is SGHTA and CDR2 is FQGTGA.

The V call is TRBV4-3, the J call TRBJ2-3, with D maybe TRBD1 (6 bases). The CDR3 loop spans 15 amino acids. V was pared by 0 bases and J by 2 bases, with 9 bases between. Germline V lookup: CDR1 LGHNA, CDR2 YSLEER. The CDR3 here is CASSQDRDNTDTQYF. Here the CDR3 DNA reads TGCGCCAGCAGCCAAGACCGGGACAACACAGATACGCAGTATTTT.

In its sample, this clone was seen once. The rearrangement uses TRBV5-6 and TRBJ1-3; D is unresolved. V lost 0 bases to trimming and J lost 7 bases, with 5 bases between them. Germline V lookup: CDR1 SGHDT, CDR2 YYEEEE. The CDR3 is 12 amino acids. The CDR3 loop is CASSLGGNTIYF. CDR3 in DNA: TGTGCCAGCAGCTTGGGAGGGAACACCATATATTTT.

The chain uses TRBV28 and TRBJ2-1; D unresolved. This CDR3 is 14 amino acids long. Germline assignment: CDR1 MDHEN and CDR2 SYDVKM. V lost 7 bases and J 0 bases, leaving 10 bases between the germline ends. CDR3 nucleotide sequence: TGTGCCAGCACACCGGTTAGCTCCTACAATGAGCAGTTCTTC. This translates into CASTPVSSYNEQFF.

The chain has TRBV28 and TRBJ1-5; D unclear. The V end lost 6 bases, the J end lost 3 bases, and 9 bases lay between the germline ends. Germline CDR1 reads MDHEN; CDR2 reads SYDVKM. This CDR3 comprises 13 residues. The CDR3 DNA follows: TGTGCCAGCAGACCAGACACCAATCAGCCCCAGCATTTT. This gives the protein CASRPDTNQPQHF.

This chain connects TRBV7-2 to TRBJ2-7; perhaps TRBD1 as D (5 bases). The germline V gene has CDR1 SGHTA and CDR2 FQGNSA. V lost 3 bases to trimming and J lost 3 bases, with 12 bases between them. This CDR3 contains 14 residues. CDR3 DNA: TGTGCCAGCAGCTTCTGGGGCGGTTACTACGAGCAGTACTTC. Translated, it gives CASSFWGGYYEQYF.

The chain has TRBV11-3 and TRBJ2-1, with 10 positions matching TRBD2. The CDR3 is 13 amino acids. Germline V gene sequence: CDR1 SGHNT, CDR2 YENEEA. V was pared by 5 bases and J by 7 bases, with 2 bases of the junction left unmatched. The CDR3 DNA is TGTGCCAGCAGCCCTAGCGGGAGAAATGAGCAGTTCTTC. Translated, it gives CASSPSGRNEQFF.

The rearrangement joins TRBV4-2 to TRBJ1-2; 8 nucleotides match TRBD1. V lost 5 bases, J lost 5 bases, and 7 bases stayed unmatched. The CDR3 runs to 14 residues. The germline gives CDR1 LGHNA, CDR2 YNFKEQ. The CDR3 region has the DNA TGTGCCAGCAGCTTGGACAGGGTGGAGTATGGCTACACCTTC. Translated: CASSLDRVEYGYTF.